Listed below are T cell receptor beta chains from one sample, sequenced in a study of T cells in Graves' hyperthyroidism and ophthalmopathy. TCRdb used MiXCR to reprocess the multiplex PCR reads, holding one entry per CDR3 protein. The sample includes about 320,000 distinct CDR3 sequences, 16% of them seen just once. Sequenced input: blood. The receptors were sampled from a man aged 25 to 40 with Graves' hyperthyroidism. Each CDR3 is given with its conserved first and last residue. The order of the fields is J gene, V gene, CDR3 protein.

>TRBJ1-6|TRBV2
CASRPRQGFFSPLHF
>TRBJ1-6|TRBV4-1
CASSRDGGDSPLHF
>TRBJ2-1|TRBV24-1
CATSAPGRGKGNEQFF
>TRBJ2-1|TRBV18
CASSPKAGASLEQFF
>TRBJ2-1|TRBV30
CAWQLDRHNEQFF
>TRBJ2-1|TRBV5-1
CASARTSGSYEQFF
>TRBJ2-7|TRBV6-1
CASRVGTGPYEQYF
>TRBJ1-2|TRBV20-1
CSAGRRRVFGYTF
>TRBJ2-1|TRBV7-6
CASSPRREGDHEQFF
>TRBJ2-2|TRBV11-3
CASSFAGAASGELFF
>TRBJ2-7|TRBV5-1
CASSSRRDRGPYEQYF
>TRBJ2-7|TRBV28
CASSLQQGAIYEQYF
>TRBJ2-1|TRBV7-9
CASSPPGGKGQFF
>TRBJ1-1|TRBV10-3
CAVRGQGGSDTEAFF
>TRBJ2-1|TRBV30
CAWSQQDRGYEQFF
>TRBJ1-1|TRBV20-1
CSARESLNTEAFF
>TRBJ2-1|TRBV4-1
CASSHPRLAGNYNEQFF
>TRBJ1-1|TRBV12-3/TRBV12-4
CASSSLPMNTEAFF
>TRBJ1-4|TRBV20-1
CSAGRVMTNEKLFF
>TRBJ1-2|TRBV5-6
CASSLQGVGYTF
>TRBJ1-1|TRBV6-1
CASSLGPHTEAFF
>TRBJ2-7|TRBV2
CASSQVAGSSYEQYF
>TRBJ1-5|TRBV6-6
CASSYSRPYSNQPQHF
>TRBJ2-3|TRBV5-1
CASSLEGGVDTQYF
>TRBJ1-4|TRBV12-3/TRBV12-4
CASSLDREDEKLFF
>TRBJ2-3|TRBV5-4
CASSYLAGGSTDTQYF
>TRBJ2-5|TRBV6-1
CASSKSRETQYF
>TRBJ2-1|TRBV30
CAWSPWDRGPYNEQFF
>TRBJ2-7|TRBV7-2
CASRGSGRTYEQYF
>TRBJ1-2|TRBV28
CALGADYGYTF
>TRBJ2-7|TRBV7-9
CASSIDTYEQYF
>TRBJ1-1|TRBV7-2
CASSLYSGLEAFF
>TRBJ2-5|TRBV29-1
CSVERDTQETQYF
>TRBJ2-1|TRBV27
CASSLDNGSYNEQFF
>TRBJ2-2|TRBV15
CATSMRLAGGLSNTGELFF
>TRBJ1-4|TRBV12-5
CASGLAVGYEKLFF
>TRBJ2-3|TRBV11-2
CASSLEGAGVVDTQYF
>TRBJ1-1|TRBV5-5
CASSLSVANTEAFF
>TRBJ1-2|TRBV12-3/TRBV12-4
CASSFSGGGYGYTF
>TRBJ1-1|TRBV28
CASSEQGRAEAFF
>TRBJ1-1|TRBV2
CASTKGRTEAFF
>TRBJ2-7|TRBV4-1
CASSHTSGRAYYEQYF
>TRBJ2-3|TRBV12-3/TRBV12-4
CASSFSETYTDTQYF
>TRBJ1-4|TRBV20-1
CSAGLTGRGEKLFF
>TRBJ1-2|TRBV19
CASTKTGDYGYTF
>TRBJ2-7|TRBV2
CASSDRGAPSYEQYF
>TRBJ2-7|TRBV7-2
CASSLDSGWYEQYF
>TRBJ2-7|TRBV2
CASSGTSGSVEQYF
>TRBJ2-1|TRBV19
CAARDLNYNEQFF
>TRBJ2-1|TRBV5-5
CASSTPLSEQFF
>TRBJ2-7|TRBV28
CASSLQGVSSYEQYF
>TRBJ2-7|TRBV11-2
CASSFPSAQVYEQYF